These 10 T cell receptor beta chains were sequenced from one sample in a study of siplizumab effects on memory and regulatory T cells. Profiling relied on immunoSEQ multiplex PCR, and the TCRdb table lists in-frame clones only, not all of them. Among around 95,000 clones listed, around 93% were seen once. The sequenced material came from non-Treg CD4+ T cells sorted from blood. The source of these receptors is a human donor in good health.

In its sample, this clone was seen once. The V gene is TRBV7-9, the J gene TRBJ2-2; 7 positions match TRBD2. The length of the CDR3 is 17 residues. The germline gives CDR1 SEHNR, CDR2 FQNEAQ (reference sequence). V shed 5 bases and J 4 bases; nucleotides not matched to a gene: 13. CDR3 sequence reads: CASSPPGGREGTGELFF. The CDR3 DNA is TGTGCCAGCAGCCCCCCAGGTGGCAGGGAGGGCACCGGGGAGCTGTTTTTT.

The rearrangement joins TRBV6-6 to TRBJ1-5; D possibly corresponds to TRBD1 (5 bases). From germline, CDR1 is MNHNY and CDR2 SVGAGI (reference sequence). The CDR3 length is 13 residues. V was trimmed by 6 bases and J by 5 bases, leaving 11 bases between them. Here the CDR3 DNA reads TGTGCCAGCAGAGGGGAAGCCCATCAGCCCCAGCATTTT. This translates into CASRGEAHQPQHF.

V is TRBV5-1 and J is TRBJ2-3; D unresolved. CDR3 length: 15 residues. V was shortened by 4 bases and J by 2 bases, with 14 bases between the two germline ends. The V gene's germline CDR1 is SGHRS and CDR2 YFSETQ. CDR3 DNA sequence: TGCGCCAGCAGCGCCTCGGTAAGGCCCACAGATACGCAGTATTTT. Protein product: CASSASVRPTDTQYF. The full variable domain, its missing parts supplied by reference TRBV5-1 and TRBJ2-3, is KAGVTQTPRYLIKTRGQQVTLSCSPISGHRSVSWYQQTPGQGLQFLFEYFSETQRNKGNFPGRFSGRQFSNSRSEMNVSTLELGDSALYLCASSASVRPTDTQYFGPGTRLTVL.

This clone was seen only once. The V and J genes are TRBV6-6 and TRBJ2-7, with D hard to call. The CDR3 covers 16 residues. Germline V gene data show CDR1 as MNHNY and CDR2 as SVGAGI (reference sequence). V was shortened by 0 bases and J by 0 bases, with 12 bases between the two germline ends. CDR3 loop: CASSYSKQLSSYEQYF. In nucleotides, the CDR3 is TGTGCCAGCAGTTACTCGAAACAGTTGAGCTCCTACGAGCAGTACTTC.

The chain couples TRBV6-5 to TRBJ2-7; the match to TRBD1 covers 7 bases. CDR3 length: 16 residues. The ends lost 4 bases at V and 0 bases at J; junction bases unmatched: 9. CDR1 MNHEY and CDR2 SVGAGI come from the germline V gene. DNA for the CDR3: TGTGCCAGCAGTTCACAACAGGGGTCCCTCTCCTACGAGCAGTACTTC. Residues: CASSSQQGSLSYEQYF.

This clone was picked up one time. CDR3 sequence: CSVVWDRTGELFF. In DNA, the CDR3 is TGCAGCGTTGTTTGGGATCGGACCGGGGAGCTGTTTTTT. The gene calls are TRBV29-1 and TRBJ2-2; D gene ambiguous. In germline, CDR1 is SQVTM, CDR2 ANQGSEA. V was shortened by 4 bases and J by 5 bases, with 11 bases between the two germline ends. CDR3 length equals 13 residues.

V gene TRBV5-1 combines with J gene TRBJ2-5; no definite D call. Looked up from germline, CDR1 is SGHRS and CDR2 is YFSETQ. The V end lost 0 bases, the J end lost 5 bases, and 5 bases lay between the germline ends. CDR3 length: 12 amino acids. CDR3 nucleotides: TGCGCCAGCAGCTTGGGCTCGGAGACCCAGTACTTC. Residues: CASSLGSETQYF.

The rearrangement joins TRBV9 to TRBJ2-1, with D unresolved. There are 14 residues in the CDR3. The germline V and J ends were trimmed by 2 bases and 6 bases, with 12 bases remaining between them. CDR1 and CDR2 (germline): SGDLS, YYNGEE. The CDR3 DNA is TGTGCCAGCAGCGTTGATTTCTTCGGCAATGAGCAGTTCTTC. Its translation is CASSVDFFGNEQFF. The whole variable domain, filled in from reference TRBV9 and TRBJ2-1, reads DSGVTQTPKHLITATGQRVTLRCSPRSGDLSVYWYQQSLDQGLQFLIQYYNGEERAKGNILERFSAQQFPDLHSELNLSSLELGDSALYFCASSVDFFGNEQFFGPGTRLTVL.

This clone was seen just once. The rearrangement uses TRBV28 and TRBJ1-3; the D gene is possibly TRBD1 (6 bases). The CDR3 contains 16 residues. Germline loops: CDR1 MDHEN, CDR2 SYDVKM. The CDR3, as DNA: TGTGCAGCAGCCCCCCCAGGGGCCCGCTCTGGAAACACCATATATTTT. It encodes CAAAPPGARSGNTIYF.

In DNA form, the CDR3 reads TGTGCCAGCAGCTTAGGCCGGCTGGGGGCAGGGGGCTCTTGGTATGGCTACACCTTC. It translates to CASSLGRLGAGGSWYGYTF. V gene TRBV7-2 combines with J gene TRBJ1-2; 8 bases are shared with TRBD1. The CDR3 covers 19 residues. J gave up 5 bases and V 1 base, and 18 bases lay outside the gene matches. Germline CDR1 and CDR2: SGHTA and FQGNSA.